What follows are 4 T cell receptor beta chains derived from one specimen sequenced in a study of T cell responses to AZD1222 COVID-19 vaccine. TCRdb's table, derived via immunoSEQ multiplex PCR, lists solely in-frame clones and lacks some. This table has under 200,000 clones, 94% appearing once. Material: peripheral blood, obtained on day 0 of AZD1222 vaccination. Receptor source: an adult in good health.

V is TRBV19 and J is TRBJ1-5; possible D gene TRBD1, 5 bases. The V end lost 5 bases, the J end lost 5 bases, and 13 bases lay between the germline ends. The CDR3 runs 14 residues. The V gene's germline CDR1 is LNHDA and CDR2 SQIVND (reference sequence). The DNA for the CDR3 is TGTGCCAGTAGTCGACAGTCCCCCGATCAGCCCCAGCATTTT. It encodes CASSRQSPDQPQHF.

The rearrangement uses TRBV9 and TRBJ1-4; 8 bases align to TRBD1. With 2 bases clipped from V and 5 bases from J, the junction kept 5 bases outside the gene matches. The germline gives CDR1 SGDLS, CDR2 YYNGEE. The CDR3 covers 15 residues. The CDR3 region is CASSVGTGLNEKLFF. CDR3 bases: TGTGCCAGCAGCGTGGGGACAGGCCTGAATGAAAAACTGTTTTTT. Full variable domain (outside the CDR3, taken from reference TRBV9 and TRBJ1-4): DSGVTQTPKHLITATGQRVTLRCSPRSGDLSVYWYQQSLDQGLQFLIQYYNGEERAKGNILERFSAQQFPDLHSELNLSSLELGDSALYFCASSVGTGLNEKLFFGSGTQLSVL.

V usage is TRBV5-1 and J usage is TRBJ1-1, with unresolved D. The CDR3 contains 12 residues. V lost 5 bases, J lost 1 base, and 6 bases lay in between. Germline CDR1 is SGHRS and CDR2 is YFSETQ. CDR3: CASRESNTEAFF. CDR3 DNA: TGCGCCAGCAGGGAATCGAACACTGAAGCTTTCTTT.

The table lists this clone with a count of one. The chain links TRBV2 to TRBJ1-6, with D maybe TRBD1 (5 bases). Germline lookup yields CDR1 SNHLY and CDR2 FYNNEI. The CDR3 length is 14 residues. Trimming shortened V by 4 bases and J by 9 bases, and 13 bases separated the two germline ends. The chain's CDR3 is CASSGRTLLSPLHF. Written as DNA, the CDR3 is TGTGCCAGCAGTGGACGGACATTACTTTCACCCCTCCACTTT.